This TCR beta chain originates from a study of blood T cell repertoires in COVID-19. Study background: Specimens from acute and convalescent COVID-19 originated in the United States, Italy and Spain. Sources were T cells, B-cell-depleted T cells, or PBMCs; the material itself was cDNA or gDNA.

This clone has only a few counts. This CDR3 comprises 15 residues. Germline V CDR1 and CDR2: LNHDA, SQIVND (reference sequence). V was pared by 4 bases and J by 7 bases, with 6 bases of the junction left unmatched. Per the original methods: From reference gene primer amplification, estimates of nucleated cell counts were derived. Repertoires were generated with immunoSEQ multiplex PCR, while TCRdb's copy carries only in-frame clones and drops some. V, J and clone size were drawn from that table, and D and trimming were deduced from the DNA. Here the sample spans approximately 260,000 clones, roughly 80% being singletons.

Sequenced sample: peripheral blood. The chain recombines TRBV19 with TRBJ1-6, with 8 positions matching TRBD1. This clonotype was sampled from a woman of 80 years or more with acute or convalescent COVID-19. The CDR3 protein is CASSTSGTGNSPLHF. CDR3 bases: TGTGCCAGTAGTACCTCCGGGACAGGCAATTCACCCCTCCACTTT.